The clone carrying this T cell receptor beta chain was counted a few times. Its specificity is unknown. None of the patients had undergone any treatment ahead of thyroid surgery. This CDR3 has 15 amino acids. Germline CDR1 reads SNHLY; CDR2 reads FYNNEI. V dropped 1 base and J dropped 4 bases, with 13 bases sitting between them. This sample was included in a study of metastatic and nonmetastatic thyroid tumors. On the study more broadly: Samples came from malignant and benign thyroid patients, and repertoires were compared across blood and tumor or nodule tissue.

Study-level results: When malignant thyroid tumors were compared with benign nodules, TCR beta diversity was reportedly significantly higher in the malignant tumors. This held in both blood and tumor samples.

MiXCR re-clonotyped the PCR reads for TCRdb. The sample records about 43,000 clones, 10% to 12% being singletons. The chain combines TRBV2 with TRBJ1-2; no firm D call. The specimen was blood. This clonotype originated in a female donor with papillary thyroid cancer or a benign thyroid nodule (not recorded which). Some clones in this sample may be carry-over from other donors' samples. The CDR3 protein is CASSEVTPVLYGYTF. The DNA for the CDR3 is TGTGCCAGCAGTGAAGTGACGCCCGTTCTCTATGGCTACACCTTC. Supplemented by reference TRBV2 and TRBJ1-2, the full variable domain reads EPEVTQTPSHQVTQMGQEVILRCVPISNHLYFYWYRQILGQKVEFLVSFYNNEISEKSEIFDDQFSVERPDGSNFTLKIRSTKLEDSAMYFCASSEVTPVLYGYTFGSGTRLTVV.